This TCR beta chain derives from a study of human T cells and chemical hapten exposure (dated by TCRdb to the early 2020s). Regarding the study in general: For sensitization, 2% DPC in acetone was applied to a 2 cm by 2 cm area of upper inner arm skin. Weekly therapeutic DPC doses were additionally applied to the scalp of patients throughout the roughly 25-week study period. Patch testing was performed on the upper back with Finn chambers containing 0.01% DPC, and the patch tests were scored after 6 days according to International Contact Dermatitis Research Group standards. The patient cohort, mostly female, included alopecia areata with under or over 50% scalp involvement, alopecia totalis and alopecia universalis. The libraries were sequenced as a pool, and the TCR yield per sample differed mostly because of small variations in library volumes within the pool. The study tracked peripheral blood TCR repertoire changes in vivo during primary and secondary sensitization to the hapten diphenylcyclopropenone (DPC) in alopecia patients. Blood samples were taken from patients before sensitization (week 0) and at 2, 6 and about 24 weeks after DPC sensitization. Blood for TCR sequencing was provided by twenty-nine alopecia patients at one to four time points (pre-sensitization, 2, 6 and 24 weeks). The investigation overall reported the following: Patch test score was positively correlated with the number of PT1 expanded TCRs, with significance at thresholds 8, 16 and 32 but not at 4. Because all patients had alopecia, a presumed autoimmune disease, the immune response of the patients might differ from that of healthy individuals. Significantly more large CDR3 similarity clusters were formed by expanded TCRs than by pre-sensitization or healthy control sets, consistent with antigen-driven responses. DPC sensitization did not change how many TCRs were above 1 in 1000 frequency, and no evidence was found of alterations in global repertoire structure. Repeated subsampling changed both the strength of the expansion versus patch-test correlation and the threshold at which that correlation became significant.

V is cut by 2 bases and J by 3 bases, and the space between the germline ends is 8 bases. The CDR3 spans 13 residues, from the cysteine through the phenylalanine. The CDR3 DNA has 39 bases and is translated from base 1. The germline V gene encodes CDR1 MNHEY and CDR2 SVGEGT. Libraries were built with RACE. For sequencing, a NextSeq 500 was employed. During library preparation, unique molecular identifiers were attached to individual cDNA molecules so that TCRs could be counted quantitatively and reproducibly. For every blood RNA sample, sequencing covered both the TCR alpha and TCR beta chains. On the authors' methods: Samples had a median of roughly 91,000 TCRs, with a range from about 23,224 to 750,000. V, J and CDR3 annotation of the TCR reads was performed with the Decombinator software suite. Every sample was subsampled to the same number of TCRs (28,000) for the PS versus PT1 abundance plots. Expanded TCRs were defined as absent before sensitization and observed at least eight times at the 2-week time point. In-frame beta chains were kept once TCRdb had trimmed the public reads at Q25 with fastp and called clones with MiXCR. Entries that share a CDR3 protein sequence are merged under the most common genes and DNA. The V and J calls were not made by the authors but by TCRdb's processing. The sample table holds about 99,000 distinct CDR3 sequences, of which around 11% were seen once. The ten largest clones add up to approximately 2.1% of the sample.

This clonotype came up a few times. Its antigen remains undetermined. No base quality information exists; no much larger clone differs at one position. The label giving this sample's time point can be read as: patch test 1, 2 weeks after DPC sensitization. The treatment or condition label on this specimen signifies: therapeutic diphenylcyclopropenone sensitization with weekly scalp DPC. Blood at each patch-test visit was drawn before the patch test was applied. Patients were eligible if aged 18 to 70, diagnosed with alopecia and judged suitable for DPC therapy, and pregnant patients were excluded. Total RNA was extracted from unfractionated whole blood that had been collected in Tempus Blood RNA tubes.

This sample comprised whole blood, obtained in connection with sensitization to the hapten diphenylcyclopropenone (DPC). Recombination linked TRBV6-2 or TRBV6-3 to TRBJ2-7; tentative D gene TRBD2, with 5 bases matching. This TCR was sampled from a woman between 40 and 55 years old with alopecia areata. Some clones in this sample may be carry-over from other donors' samples. The DNA sequence is given as TGTGCCAGCAGTTACAGCGGATACTACGAGCAGTACTTC. Its protein product is CASSYSGYYEQYF.